The sequence of this TCR beta chain was determined in a study of T cell responses to AZD1222 COVID-19 vaccine. Study-wide findings and caveats: Increases in Spike-specific TCR breadth and depth were seen after two AZD1222 doses. The study identified only six AZD1222 recipients as seropositive at baseline.

Assay used: immunoSEQ multiplex PCR; TCRdb lists only in-frame clones, some missing. The data contain under 95,000 clones, more than 70% of them singletons. With regard to this clone: No antigen is known for it.

The sample in question was peripheral blood, obtained 28 days after the second AZD1222 dose. This receptor was identified in an adult who received the AZD1222 COVID-19 vaccine.

CDR3 in amino acids: CASSKGVVDEKLFF. The DNA for the CDR3 is TGCGCCAGCAGCAAGGGTGTAGTTGATGAAAAACTGTTTTTT. The chain joins TRBV5-1 to TRBJ1-4; no definite D call. Trimming removed 4 bases at V and 6 bases at J, with 13 bases between. The CDR3 consists of 14 residues. The V gene's germline CDR1 is SGHRS and CDR2 YFSETQ.